This T cell receptor beta chain emerged from a study of T cells in Graves' hyperthyroidism and ophthalmopathy. Researchers amplified the TCR beta CDR3 regions from RNA transcripts. First-round RT-PCR targeting the TCR CDR3 was performed with the HTBI primer set. TCRdb reprocessed the multiplex PCR reads via MiXCR and lists one record per CDR3 protein. The sample carries about 400,000 distinct CDR3 sequences, about 25% recorded once. This CDR3 contains 17 residues. CDR1 and CDR2 (germline): MNHNS, SASEGT. Losses at the gene ends were 2 bases for V and 3 bases for J; bases not matched to a gene: 9. The receptor was isolated from a man aged 45-60 years with Graves' hyperthyroidism. Sequencing was done on a sample of blood. The chain employs TRBV6-1 and TRBJ2-1; 8 bases line up with TRBD2. CDR3 nucleotide sequence: TGTGCCAGCAGTGAAAGGGGTAGCGGGATTGGCTACAATGAGCAGTTCTTC. This gives the protein CASSERGSGIGYNEQFF.